The 23 T cell receptor beta chains listed next were all sequenced from one sample in a study of beta chain features in type 1 diabetes. Study results and limitations: Moderate but significant shortening of TCRB CDR3s was recorded in all four CD4+ subsets from Type 1 diabetes patients.

TCRB transcripts that were expressed got sequenced, as all of the isolated RNA had been reverse transcribed. Sequenced by immunoSEQ multiplex PCR; TCRdb stores in-frame clones only, minus some. The data contain some 350,000 clones, around 10% of them seen just once; the ten biggest clones take up 0.55% to 0.75%. No antigens are known for them. Sequencing input: central memory CD4+ T cells from blood. These receptors all stem from a man in his thirties or forties with type 1 diabetes.

In its sample, this clone was seen a few times. This sequence joins TRBV5-4 and TRBJ2-5, with TRBD2 matching over 9 bases. There are 13 residues in the CDR3. Trimming took 4 bases from V and 5 from J; bases not matched to a gene: 3. Germline CDR1 is SGHNT and CDR2 is YYREEE (reference sequence). CDR3 bases: TGTGCCAGCAGCCCGGCGGGGGGGGAGACCCAGTACTTC. Amino acids: CASSPAGGETQYF.

The CDR3 DNA reads TGTGCCAGCCGTCAGGGGGGAAGCTCCTACAATGAGCAGTTCTTC. Protein: CASRQGGSSYNEQFF. The V and J genes are TRBV28 and TRBJ2-1; D might be TRBD1 (7 bases). V was shortened by 8 bases and J by 0 bases, with 14 bases between the two germline ends. The germline V gene has CDR1 MDHEN and CDR2 SYDVKM. The CDR3 is 15 amino acids.

This clone occurred once. V usage is TRBV4-2 and J usage is TRBJ2-3; the match to TRBD2 covers 7 bases. V was pared by 2 bases and J by 0 bases, with 5 bases of the junction left unmatched. CDR3 size: 16 residues. The germline gives CDR1 LGHNA, CDR2 YNFKEQ. CDR3 sequence (DNA): TGTGCCAGCAGCCAACCTAGCGGTGTTAGCACAGATACGCAGTATTTT. Translated, it gives CASSQPSGVSTDTQYF.

This clone was seen a few times. This chain connects TRBV10-3 to TRBJ2-1; 9 bases are shared with TRBD1. CDR3 size: 13 residues. Trimming took 6 bases from V and 6 from J; bases not matched to a gene: 3. CDR1 and CDR2 from the germline V gene are ENHRY and SYGVKD. CDR3 loop: CAIRGQGGNEQFF. The DNA for the CDR3 is TGTGCCATCAGGGGACAGGGAGGCAATGAGCAGTTCTTC.

The V call is TRBV12-2, the J call TRBJ2-1; the table's D call of TRBD2 was not tested on the DNA. TRBV12-2 is assigned pseudogene status. CDR3 size: 17 residues. This CDR3 reads CASRPWGVLAGCNEQFF. In DNA, the CDR3 is TGTGCAAGTCGCCCCTGGGGAGTACTAGCGGGTTGCAATGAGCAGTTCTTC.

There are a few counts of this clone. V and J are TRBV27 and TRBJ2-7, with 9 bases lining up with TRBD2. CDR1 is MNHEY, CDR2 SMNVEV, per germline (reference sequence). This CDR3 spans 14 amino acids. Unmatched junction bases numbered 13, after V lost 6 bases and J lost 10 bases. The CDR3 loop reads CASSLIAGAGSQYF. The CDR3 DNA reads TGTGCCAGCAGCCTCATAGCGGGAGCCGGGTCTCAGTACTTC.

The chain has TRBV6-5 and TRBJ1-6; 10 nucleotides match TRBD1. Unmatched junction bases numbered 5, after V lost 2 bases and J lost 10 bases. The CDR3 has 15 residues. CDR1 is MNHEY and CDR2 is SVGAGI in the germline V gene. In DNA, the CDR3 is TGTGCCAGCAGTTACGAGGGGACAGGGGTCTCACCCCTCCACTTT. It is translated as CASSYEGTGVSPLHF.

This rearrangement joins TRBV2 to TRBJ1-6; D is uncertain. V was clipped by 6 bases and J by 7 bases, with 10 bases between them. Germline loops: CDR1 SNHLY, CDR2 FYNNEI. The CDR3 has 13 amino acids. The CDR3 region is CASRRLGNSPLHF. The CDR3 DNA reads as TGTGCCAGCAGACGTCTTGGGAATTCACCCCTCCACTTT.

The chain links TRBV28 to TRBJ2-1; D is tentatively TRBD1 or TRBD2 (6 bases each). V lost 5 bases to trimming and J lost 3 bases, with 17 bases between them. In germline, CDR1 is MDHEN, CDR2 SYDVKM. The CDR3 is 16 residues long. The CDR3 here is CASSPGGGGNYNEQFF. CDR3 nucleotide sequence: TGTGCCAGCAGTCCTGGAGGGGGTGGGAACTACAATGAGCAGTTCTTC.

This clone was seen at least ten times. The V call is TRBV7-2, the J call TRBJ2-5; 7 positions match TRBD2. CDR1 SGHTA and CDR2 FQGNSA come from the germline V gene. The CDR3 contains 17 residues. V lost 5 bases, J lost 3 bases, and 15 bases stayed unmatched. CDR3 sequence (DNA): TGTGCCAGCAGCCGGGTCGGCAGCGGGAACCCTGAAGAGACCCAGTACTTC. Its protein is CASSRVGSGNPEETQYF.

The chain couples TRBV6-5 to TRBJ2-7; D ambiguous. This CDR3 region has 13 residues. Trimming removed 7 bases from V and 3 bases from J, with 13 bases in between. The germline gives CDR1 MNHEY, CDR2 SVGAGI. DNA of the CDR3: TGTGCCAGCATTGGGCAAAATAACTACGAGCAGTACTTC. Translating gives CASIGQNNYEQYF.

This clone was counted between two and nine times. The chain employs TRBV5-1 and TRBJ1-4; possible D gene TRBD1, 5 bases. Germline-derived CDR1 and CDR2 are SGHRS and YFSETQ. The CDR3 runs to 15 residues. V gave up 4 bases and J gave up 7 bases, with 17 bases separating them. CDR3 nucleotide sequence: TGCGCCAGCAGCACCTCCGGGGACTCCTCTGAAAAACTGTTTTTT. Translated, it gives CASSTSGDSSEKLFF.

This chain connects TRBV28 to TRBJ2-5; TRBD2 matches 12 bases. Trimming removed 5 bases from V and 3 bases from J; junction bases left unmatched: 4. Germline CDR1 is MDHEN and CDR2 is SYDVKM. The CDR3 covers 15 residues. In DNA, the CDR3 is TGTGCCAGCAGTCCGACTAGCGGGAGCGAAGAGACCCAGTACTTC. Translating it yields CASSPTSGSEETQYF.

The chain couples TRBV6-6 to TRBJ2-5; a possible D gene is TRBD1 (6 bases). V gave up 0 bases and J gave up 2 bases, with 13 bases separating them. The CDR3 is 16 amino acids. Germline V gene sequence: CDR1 MNHNY, CDR2 SVGAGI (reference sequence). The CDR3 here is CASSYSAGTSQETQYF. CDR3 nucleotide sequence: TGTGCCAGCAGTTACTCGGCCGGGACATCACAAGAGACCCAGTACTTC.

This clone turned up a few times. The chain recombines TRBV4-1 with TRBJ1-1; D might be TRBD1 (5 bases). Germline V gene sequence: CDR1 MGHRA, CDR2 YSYEKL. Trimming pared 6 bases from V and 4 bases from J, leaving 18 bases between. This CDR3 is 15 amino acids long. The CDR3 region is CASSQKGSGLTEAFF. The CDR3 nucleotides read TGCGCCAGCAGTCAAAAGGGTTCGGGGCTCACTGAAGCTTTCTTT.

The chain is built from TRBV10-1 and TRBJ2-5, with TRBD2 identical over 8 bases. The germline gives CDR1 WNHNN, CDR2 SYGVQD (reference sequence). The CDR3 is 15 residues long. Germline trimming cut 2 bases from V and 3 bases from J; bases unmatched to any gene: 5. The CDR3 region is CASSEAGGPEETQYF. DNA of the CDR3: TGCGCCAGCAGTGAGGCGGGAGGACCGGAAGAGACCCAGTACTTC.

The table lists this clone with a few counts. The CDR3 sequence is CASTRGLAGEQTQYF. CDR3 nucleotides: TGTGCCAGCACCAGAGGACTAGCGGGAGAACAGACCCAGTACTTC. The J gene is TRBJ2-5, the V gene TRBV6-5; 13 positions agree with TRBD2. V shed 7 bases and J 6 bases; nucleotides not matched to a gene: 8. This CDR3 contains 15 residues. Germline V gene lookup returns CDR1 MNHEY and CDR2 SVGAGI.

This clone was seen at least ten times. Other DNA sequences in the same sample also yield this CDR3. The chain joins TRBV10-3 to TRBJ2-3; TRBD2 agrees at 10 bases. This CDR3 spans 15 amino acids. Germline CDR1 is ENHRY and CDR2 is SYGVKD. Trimming removed 3 bases from V and 4 bases from J; junction bases left unmatched: 4. CDR3: CAISDSLAGADTQYF. The CDR3, as DNA: TGTGCCATCAGTGACTCCCTAGCGGGAGCAGATACGCAGTATTTT.

The rearrangement joins TRBV6-5 to TRBJ2-7; perhaps TRBD1 as D (5 bases). The length of the CDR3 is 14 residues. The germline V gene has CDR1 MNHEY and CDR2 SVGAGI. Trimming left V 2 bases short and J 6 bases short, with 14 bases between. The CDR3 loop reads CASSYTSDSSEQYF. The CDR3 nucleotides read TGTGCCAGCAGTTACACCTCAGACAGTAGCGAGCAGTACTTC.

The CDR3 DNA follows: TGCGCCAGCAGCTTGGTAGGGACTAGCGGGAACTTATTAGGTGAGCAGTTCTTC. This translates into CASSLVGTSGNLLGEQFF. V usage is TRBV5-1 and J usage is TRBJ2-1; 13 positions agree with TRBD2. CDR3 length: 18 amino acids. J gave up 9 bases and V 0 bases, and 12 bases lay outside the gene matches. CDR1 SGHRS and CDR2 YFSETQ come from the germline V gene.

CDR3 DNA: TGTGCCAGCAGCTCCGGGACAGGGGAGGCCAATGAGCAGTTCTTC. This sequence encodes CASSSGTGEANEQFF. The chain is built from TRBV7-9 and TRBJ2-1, with 10 bases fitting TRBD1. With 4 bases clipped from V and 6 bases from J, the junction kept 6 bases outside the gene matches. This CDR3 has 15 amino acids. CDR1 and CDR2 from the germline V gene are SEHNR and FQNEAQ (reference sequence).

The V gene is TRBV6-1, the J gene TRBJ2-7; D not certain. The germline V gene has CDR1 MNHNS and CDR2 SASEGT. Trimming took 0 bases from V and 2 from J, leaving 8 bases between them. This CDR3 contains 14 residues. CDR3 amino acids: CASSEATGPYEQYF. The CDR3 coding sequence is TGTGCCAGCAGTGAAGCCACCGGCCCCTACGAGCAGTACTTC.

A few counts support this clone. This chain connects TRBV7-2 to TRBJ2-7, with 11 bases aligning to TRBD2. CDR1 SGHTA and CDR2 FQGNSA come from the germline V gene. The CDR3 spans 16 residues. J lost 4 bases, V lost 2 bases, and 7 bases had no gene match. Written as DNA, the CDR3 is TGTGCCAGCAGCTTAATAGGGACTAGCGGATTTTACGAGCAGTACTTC. It yields the protein CASSLIGTSGFYEQYF. The full variable domain, with the rest looked up from reference TRBV7-2 and TRBJ2-7, is GAGVSQSPSNKVTEKGKDVELRCDPISGHTALYWYRQSLGQGLEFLIYFQGNSAPDKSGLPSDRFSAERTGGSVSTLTIQRTQQEDSAVYLCASSLIGTSGFYEQYFGPGTRLTVT.